The present T cell receptor (beta chain) was sequenced within a study of blood T cell repertoires in COVID-19. V lost 4 bases to trimming and J lost 1 base; unmatched junction nucleotides: 6. CDR1 is MGHDK, CDR2 SYGVNS, per germline. The CDR3 loop spans 15 amino acids. The method was immunoSEQ multiplex PCR; TCRdb's version includes in-frame clones alone and lacks a portion of them. The profile covers 350,000 to 400,000 clones, with approximately 84% appearing a single time and around 3% taken by the ten largest. The sequenced sample was PBMCs or T cells enriched from blood (not recorded which). The clonotype comes from a woman aged 30 to 39 who had recovered from COVID-19. V usage is TRBV25-1 and J usage is TRBJ2-7; 8 bases match TRBD2. CDR3 loop: CASSGAGGFSYEQYF. Here the CDR3 DNA reads TGTGCCAGCAGTGGGGCGGGGGGTTTTTCCTACGAGCAGTACTTC.